This entry features one TCR beta chain sequence. What it recognizes is unknown. These data belong to a study of human T cells and chemical hapten exposure. About the research overall: Weekly administration of diphenylcyclopropenone to the scalp of patients continued throughout the roughly 25-week study. Notes on the study in general: Sensitization with DPC brought no change to TCRs above 1 in 1000 in frequency.

As for time point: patch test 3, about 24 weeks after DPC sensitization. The treatment: therapeutic diphenylcyclopropenone sensitization with weekly scalp DPC. Alopecia patients between 18 and 70 years old and suitable for DPC were used as donors. Individual cDNA molecules each carried unique molecular identifiers attached by the library. TCRdb re-called the RACE reads through MiXCR, storing one row per CDR3 protein. The sample contains about 92,000 distinct CDR3 sequences, about 11% of which appear only once. The TCR comes from a woman younger than 45 with alopecia areata. Some clones in this sample may be carry-over from other donors' samples. The sequencing used whole blood, collected in connection with sensitization to the hapten diphenylcyclopropenone (DPC).

CDR3 amino acids: CSARDFSGNTDTQYF. CDR3 DNA sequence: TGCAGTGCTAGAGATTTCTCCGGGAACACAGATACGCAGTATTTT. The chain recombines TRBV20-1 with TRBJ2-3; D might be TRBD2 (5 bases). CDR1 is DFQATT, CDR2 SNEGSKA, per germline (reference sequence). Trimming removed 0 bases at V and 2 bases at J, with 12 bases between. This CDR3 has 15 residues.